This entry is about one TCR beta chain. Its antigen has not been determined. Base qualities are not at hand, and no much larger clone is one base apart. The TCR beta locus was amplified and sequenced with the immunoSEQ assay, yielding bulk TCR Vbeta CDR3 data. As for the original processing: CDR3s were excluded if they were non-productive, were shorter than 7 amino acids, or did not start with C or end with F/W. Analysis was limited to specimens with at least 1000 reads, and clonotypes were defined at the amino acid level. To compute clonality, Pielou's evenness was subtracted from 1. Library sizes were equalized by abundance-weighted random subsampling with replacement, repeated 100 times to report 95% confidence intervals. The Morisita overlap index was used to quantify repertoire overlap, and the top 40 clones in each specimen were examined for overlap with the irAE. The table was pulled from immuneACCESS by TCRdb, which kept in-frame rearrangements only. Such tables lose some clones; where checked, under half of the loss comes from unresolved V genes, and the rest has no known cause. Clonal size and the V and J genes are those of that table, whereas D and trimming came from the DNA. The sample yields roughly 23,000 clones; just over 90% were counted once. 1.1% to 1.5% of the sample is held by the ten biggest clonotypes.

Germline trimming: 3 bases from V, 2 bases from J; junction bases outside gene matches: 2. For CDR1 and CDR2, the germline V gene (reference sequence) lists SGHNT and YYREEE. The CDR3 contains 14 residues, cysteine and phenylalanine counted. Only CDR3 DNA is held: 42 bases, read in frame from base 1. This sample is part of a study of T cells in tumors and immune-related adverse events (dated by TCRdb to the early 2020s). Reading the label with the study, this specimen's treatment or condition is: nivolumab (PD-1 blockade) given before sampling. The DNeasy Blood and Tissue Kit was used to extract DNA from formalin-fixed paraffin-embedded specimens.

The chain couples TRBV5-4 to TRBJ2-3; the junction holds 8 bases that match TRBD2. This TCR came from a female donor with metastatic renal cell carcinoma. The source was lymph node tissue, collected from a patient treated with anti-PD-1 therapy. The nucleotides read TGTGCCAGCAGCTCACTAGCGGCCACAGATACGCAGTATTTT. It specifies CASSSLAATDTQYF. Beyond the CDR3, the reference TRBV5-4 and TRBJ2-3 genes provide the residues; the full variable domain reads: ETGVTQSPTHLIKTRGQQVTLRCSSQSGHNTVSWYQQALGQGPQFIFQYYREEENGRGNFPPRFSGLQFPNYSSELNVNALELDDSALYLCASSSLAATDTQYFGPGTRLTVL.